The 25 T cell receptor beta chains presented below share a single source sample, sequenced in a study of T-cell memory formation after mild COVID-19. One entry per CDR3 protein, called by TCRdb with MiXCR from the 5' RACE reads. The table includes a few hundred thousand distinct CDR3 sequences, approximately 19% detected once. The sequenced sample was PBMCs or a T cell subset sorted from them (not recorded which). The receptors derive from a man younger than 35 who had mild COVID-19 (a few samples of this study predate the infection). Cell type and time point are not known.

The sample holds many counts of this clonotype. The V and J genes are TRBV20-1 and TRBJ1-1; D perhaps matches TRBD1 (5 bases). Looked up from germline, CDR1 is DFQATT and CDR2 is SNEGSKA (reference sequence). Trimming stripped 7 bases from V and 5 bases from J, with 20 bases between. CDR3 length: 14 residues. The CDR3 sequence: CSGRDGGQWTEAFF. Written as DNA, the CDR3 is TGCAGTGGCAGGGACGGCGGCCAATGGACTGAAGCTTTCTTT.

The genes are TRBV6-6 and TRBJ1-2, with TRBD1 as a possible D gene (5 bases). Germline lookup yields CDR1 MNHNY and CDR2 SVGAGI (reference sequence). With 8 bases removed from V and 10 bases from J, the gap between germline ends came to 17 bases. The CDR3 loop spans 12 amino acids. CDR3 bases: TGTGCCAGCGCCAGGGAATTACGGGTCTACACCTTC. Translating it yields CASARELRVYTF.

The chain combines TRBV2 with TRBJ2-5; TRBD1 matches at 8 bases. Trimming took 6 bases from V and 5 from J; bases not matched to a gene: 8. CDR1 and CDR2 from the germline V gene are SNHLY and FYNNEI. CDR3 length: 14 amino acids. CDR3 sequence reads: CASRNNQGAETQYF. In DNA form, the CDR3 reads TGTGCCAGCAGGAATAACCAGGGGGCTGAGACCCAGTACTTC.

The CDR3 nucleotides are TGCAGTGCTAGACCCCAGGGGACCTATGGCTACACCTTC. Translation: CSARPQGTYGYTF. The gene calls are TRBV20-1 and TRBJ1-2; a weak D match, TRBD1 (6 bases). There are 13 residues in the CDR3. Trimming left V 2 bases short and J 4 bases short, with 11 bases between. Germline CDR1 is DFQATT and CDR2 is SNEGSKA (reference sequence).

There are a few counts of this clonotype. The CDR3 sequence: CASSPGQLITDTQYF. The CDR3 DNA is TGCGCCAGCAGCCCCGGACAGTTAATCACAGATACGCAGTATTTT. V usage is TRBV5-1 and J usage is TRBJ2-3, with D possibly being TRBD1 (6 bases). The germline V gene encodes CDR1 SGHRS and CDR2 YFSETQ. The CDR3 is 15 amino acids. V lost 4 bases, J lost 2 bases, and 14 bases lay in between.

This clonotype was counted only a few times. The V and J genes are TRBV7-8 and TRBJ2-1; a possible D gene is TRBD1 (6 bases). In germline, CDR1 is SGHVS, CDR2 FQNEAQ. The CDR3 is 16 residues long. Deletions cut 1 base from V and 0 bases from J, with 10 bases between. The CDR3 nucleotides read TGTGCCAGCAGCTTAGACAGGGCGAGCTCCTACAATGAGCAGTTCTTC. Amino acid sequence: CASSLDRASSYNEQFF.

The chain joins TRBV6-2 or TRBV6-3 to TRBJ2-2, with D perhaps given as TRBD1 or TRBD2 (5 bases each). CDR1 is MNHEY and CDR2 is SVGEGT in the germline V gene. The ends were cut back, 5 bases at V and 0 bases at J, with 10 bases in the middle. This CDR3 is 15 amino acids long. CDR3 in amino acids: CASSKGRPNTGELFF. In nucleotides, the CDR3 is TGTGCCAGCAGTAAGGGACGACCGAACACCGGGGAGCTGTTTTTT.

This clonotype was observed many times. The V and J genes are TRBV4-3 and TRBJ2-2, with D perhaps TRBD2 (5 bases). This CDR3 has 15 amino acids. Germline CDR1 LGHNA, CDR2 YSLEER. V was shortened by 0 bases and J by 7 bases, with 12 bases between the two germline ends. The DNA for the CDR3 is TGCGCCAGCAGCCAAGATCGAGGGTATGGCGGGGAGCTGTTTTTT. Its protein is CASSQDRGYGGELFF.

The V gene is TRBV18, the J gene TRBJ1-1; D is unresolved. V lost 0 bases and J lost 6, with 11 bases in between. CDR3 size: 14 residues. Germline loops: CDR1 KGHSH, CDR2 LQKENI. The CDR3 region has the DNA TGTGCCAGCTCACCACCGTTAGGGAATCCTGAAGCTTTCTTT. Protein sequence: CASSPPLGNPEAFF.

The chain employs TRBV4-3 and TRBJ1-2, with D perhaps TRBD1 (5 bases). Trimming removed 0 bases from V and 4 bases from J, with 12 bases in between. The CDR3 is made up of 15 amino acids. CDR1 is LGHNA and CDR2 is YSLEER in the germline V gene. The CDR3 is CASSQDSQGGYGYTF. The CDR3 region has the DNA TGCGCCAGCAGCCAAGATAGCCAGGGTGGCTATGGCTACACCTTC.

This clonotype has at least ten counts. The genes are TRBV4-1 and TRBJ1-4, with TRBD1 as a possible D gene (6 bases). The CDR3 is 14 residues long. From germline, CDR1 is MGHRA and CDR2 YSYEKL. V was shortened by 1 base and J by 7 bases, with 10 bases between the two germline ends. The CDR3 region is CASSQAGGGEKLFF. The CDR3, as DNA: TGCGCCAGCAGCCAAGCTGGGGGCGGTGAAAAACTGTTTTTT.

This clonotype was detected a few times. The V gene is TRBV25-1, the J gene TRBJ2-3, with D maybe TRBD2 (5 bases). Germline loops: CDR1 MGHDK, CDR2 SYGVNS. This CDR3 has 15 amino acids. Between the trimmed V and J ends, which lost 6 bases and 2 bases, there was a span of 15 bases. The CDR3 coding sequence is TGTGCCAGCAGACCGGACGGACTCTACACAGATACGCAGTATTTT. The encoded protein is CASRPDGLYTDTQYF.

This chain links TRBV19 with TRBJ2-2; perhaps TRBD1 as D (5 bases). The CDR3 is 15 residues long. CDR1 and CDR2 (germline): LNHDA, SQIVND (reference sequence). V was cut by 7 bases and J by 2 bases, with 14 bases left in between. The CDR3, as DNA: TGTGCCAGTAAAAGGGTGACAGCTAACACCGGGGAGCTGTTTTTT. Amino acid sequence: CASKRVTANTGELFF.

V is TRBV15 and J is TRBJ2-5, with 8 bases lining up with TRBD2. After removal of 2 bases from V and 5 bases from J, the junction contained 7 bases not matched to a gene. Germline V gives CDR1 LNHNV, CDR2 YYDKDF (reference sequence). CDR3 length: 15 residues. In nucleotides, the CDR3 is TGTGCCACCAGCAGACGGGAGGGGGGTGCGGAGACCCAGTACTTC. Translating gives CATSRREGGAETQYF.

The chain joins TRBV10-3 to TRBJ1-2, with 10 bases aligning to TRBD1. The CDR3 spans 13 residues. The V segment lost 6 bases and the J segment 6 bases; nucleotides outside the gene matches: 4. The germline V gene encodes CDR1 ENHRY and CDR2 SYGVKD. CDR3 in DNA: TGTGCCATCAGATGGACAGGGGGTCATGGCTACACCTTC. Translation: CAIRWTGGHGYTF.

This clonotype was observed a handful of times. The rearrangement joins TRBV20-1 to TRBJ1-1, with 9 bases aligning to TRBD1. CDR3 size: 11 residues. Germline CDR1 is DFQATT and CDR2 is SNEGSKA (reference sequence). V shed 5 bases and J 7 bases; nucleotides not matched to a gene: 2. The CDR3 reads CSAYRGLEAFF. The CDR3 DNA follows: TGCAGTGCTTACAGGGGGCTTGAAGCTTTCTTT.

V usage is TRBV5-1 and J usage is TRBJ1-1; D gene ambiguous. The V and J ends lost 2 bases and 0 bases respectively, with 11 bases between them. The CDR3 is made up of 15 amino acids. Germline V lookup: CDR1 SGHRS, CDR2 YFSETQ. The CDR3 reads CASSFFGQLNTEAFF. The DNA for the CDR3 is TGCGCCAGCAGCTTTTTCGGCCAGCTGAACACTGAAGCTTTCTTT.

This clonotype was detected only a few times. The chain recombines TRBV9 with TRBJ2-1; D is perhaps TRBD2 (7 bases). Trimming shortened V by 3 bases and J by 3 bases, and 13 bases separated the two germline ends. This CDR3 has 15 residues. The V gene's germline CDR1 is SGDLS and CDR2 YYNGEE. The CDR3 sequence is CASSDGGGGYNEQFF. The DNA for the CDR3 is TGTGCCAGCAGCGATGGGGGCGGGGGCTACAATGAGCAGTTCTTC.

This chain links TRBV12-3 or TRBV12-4 with TRBJ1-2, with a tentative D call TRBD1 (5 bases). The length of the CDR3 is 14 residues. The germline V and J ends were trimmed by 1 base and 6 bases, with 12 bases remaining between them. CDR3 DNA: TGTGCCAGCAGTTTAGATCGGGGGAAAAATGGCTACACCTTC. It yields the protein CASSLDRGKNGYTF.

This chain connects TRBV14 to TRBJ1-1; 7 positions match TRBD1. With 5 bases clipped from V and 11 bases from J, the junction kept 11 bases outside the gene matches. The germline V gene has CDR1 SGHDN and CDR2 FVKESK. This CDR3 spans 13 amino acids. CDR3 loop: CASSSLWGTAAFF. The CDR3 bases are TGTGCCAGCAGCTCCCTGTGGGGGACAGCGGCTTTCTTT.

The rearrangement joins TRBV4-3 to TRBJ2-7; TRBD1 matches 8 bases. With 0 bases clipped from V and 4 bases from J, the junction kept 8 bases outside the gene matches. The CDR3 is 16 amino acids. Germline lookup yields CDR1 LGHNA and CDR2 YSLEER. For the CDR3, the DNA is TGCGCCAGCAGCCAAGATAGGGCAGGGGGCTTTTACGAGCAGTACTTC. As protein: CASSQDRAGGFYEQYF.

This clonotype was counted a few times. The V call is TRBV6-1, the J call TRBJ2-5; D remains ambiguous. There are 14 residues in the CDR3. Deletions cut 3 bases from V and 8 bases from J, with 16 bases between. Germline V gene data show CDR1 as MNHNS and CDR2 as SASEGT. The CDR3 region is CASSESPGTRTQYF. CDR3 DNA sequence: TGTGCCAGCAGTGAGTCTCCAGGCACAAGAACCCAGTACTTC.

Regarding this clonotype: Relative to the germline gene, one junction end is altered; a read error may explain this. V usage is TRBV7-2 and J usage is TRBJ2-3, with D possibly being TRBD2 (5 bases). The CDR3 contains 15 residues. CDR1 and CDR2 (germline): SGHTA, FQGNSA. The CDR3 DNA is TGTGCCAGCCCTTGGCGAGAGGGCCGCACAGATACGAAGTATTTT. It yields the protein CASPWREGRTDTKYF.

The chain combines TRBV6-2 or TRBV6-3 with TRBJ2-1; TRBD2 agrees at 9 bases. Germline-derived CDR1 and CDR2 are MNHEY and SVGEGT. Trimming at V came to 6 bases and at J to 0 bases, leaving 6 bases not matched to a gene. The CDR3 contains 16 residues. The CDR3 bases are TGTGCCAGCAGATCTAGCGGGGCCAGCTCCTACAATGAGCAGTTCTTC. Protein product: CASRSSGASSYNEQFF.

The table lists this clonotype with a few counts. The V gene is TRBV10-3, the J gene TRBJ2-3; D is possibly TRBD2 (5 bases). The V and J ends lost 2 bases and 5 bases respectively, with 8 bases between them. The CDR3 totals 13 residues. Germline CDR1 is ENHRY and CDR2 is SYGVKD. The CDR3 here is CAISEVGGDTQYF. CDR3 nucleotide sequence: TGTGCCATCAGTGAGGTCGGAGGAGATACGCAGTATTTT.